Listed below are T cell receptor beta chains from one sample, sequenced in a study of siplizumab effects on memory and regulatory T cells. The protocol was immunoSEQ multiplex PCR, while the TCRdb copy is restricted to in-frame clones and leaves out a portion. Here the sample spans roughly 100,000 clones, more than 85% being singletons. Sequencing used Tregs sorted from blood. Receptors originate from a human donor in good health. Both conserved end residues are part of each CDR3. D genes are given only for firm matches. Some rows have no size entry. The others give once, few or many, or a class for an expanded clone.

TRBJ1-2,NA,NA,TRBV7-9,TGTGCCAGCAGCTTTGGCAGGGAATGGGGCTACACCTTC,CASSFGREWGYTF
TRBJ2-3,NA,TRBD2,TRBV9,TGTGCCAGCAGCTCCAGCGGGAGGGACACAGATACGCAGTATTTT,CASSSSGRDTDTQYF
TRBJ1-6,NA,NA,TRBV11-2,TGTGCCAGCAGCCATGGAGGCAGGGGCTATAATTCACCCCTCCACTTT,CASSHGGRGYNSPLHF
TRBJ2-3,once,TRBD2,TRBV4-1,TGCGCCAGCAGCCCTCGACTAGCGGGAGGCACAGATACGCAGTATTTT,CASSPRLAGGTDTQYF
TRBJ1-6,NA,NA,TRBV6-5,TGTGCCAGCAGTTACTCGATTCTGGGCTATTCACCCCTCCACTTT,CASSYSILGYSPLHF
TRBJ2-1,once,NA,TRBV7-6,TGTGCCAGCAGCTTATTTGTAGGTTACAATGAGCAGTTCTTC,CASSLFVGYNEQFF
TRBJ2-7,NA,TRBD1,TRBV6-1,TGTGCCAGCAGTGCGACAGGGGGCGCCTACGAGCAGTACTTC,CASSATGGAYEQYF
TRBJ2-1,NA,NA,TRBV5-4,TGTGCCAGCAGCTTGGATTACAATGAGCAGTTCTTC,CASSLDYNEQFF
TRBJ2-7,few,NA,TRBV6-5,TGTGCCAGCAGTCGATCGGACGAGCAGTACTTC,CASSRSDEQYF
TRBJ1-2,NA,NA,TRBV5-6,TGTGCCAGCAGCCGACAGGAGCTTAACTATGGCTACACCTTC,CASSRQELNYGYTF